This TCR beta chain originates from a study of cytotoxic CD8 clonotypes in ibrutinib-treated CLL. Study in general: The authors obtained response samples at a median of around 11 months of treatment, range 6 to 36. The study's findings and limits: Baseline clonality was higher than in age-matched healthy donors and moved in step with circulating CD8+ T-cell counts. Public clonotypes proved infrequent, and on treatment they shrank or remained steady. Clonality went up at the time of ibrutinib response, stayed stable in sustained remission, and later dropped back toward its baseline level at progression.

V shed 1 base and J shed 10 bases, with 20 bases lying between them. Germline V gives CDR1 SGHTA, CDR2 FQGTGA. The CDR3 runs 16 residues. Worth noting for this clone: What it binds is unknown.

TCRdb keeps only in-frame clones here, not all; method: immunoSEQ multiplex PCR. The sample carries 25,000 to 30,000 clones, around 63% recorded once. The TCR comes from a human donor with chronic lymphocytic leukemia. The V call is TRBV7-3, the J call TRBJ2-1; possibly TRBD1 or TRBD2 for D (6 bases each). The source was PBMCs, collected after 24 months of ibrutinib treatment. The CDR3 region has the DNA TGTGCCAGCAGCTTAAATGACGGGGGCCCCCATAAAGAGCAGTTCTTC. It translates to CASSLNDGGPHKEQFF. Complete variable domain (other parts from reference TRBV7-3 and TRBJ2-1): GAGVSQTPSNKVTEKGKYVELRCDPISGHTALYWYRQSLGQGPEFLIYFQGTGAADDSGLPNDRFFAVRPEGSVSTLKIQRTERGDSAVYLCASSLNDGGPHKEQFFGPGTRLTVL.